Shown below are 11 T cell receptor beta chains from a single sample sequenced in a study of T cell responses to AZD1222 COVID-19 vaccine. Only in-frame clones appear in the TCRdb table, and some are missing; sequencing was by immunoSEQ multiplex PCR. Of over 110,000 clones listed, 92% are singletons. Material: peripheral blood, obtained 28 days after the second AZD1222 dose. The receptor source for this set is an adult who received the AZD1222 COVID-19 vaccine.

The chain uses TRBV30 and TRBJ1-1; D is unclear. The CDR3 length is 12 residues. The V gene's germline CDR1 is GTSNPN and CDR2 SVGIG (reference sequence). Trimming removed 1 base from V and 2 bases from J, with 5 bases in between. The CDR3 DNA sequence: TGTGCCTGGAGTGAGATTAACACTGAAGCTTTCTTT. Translating it yields CAWSEINTEAFF.

This sequence joins TRBV6-5 and TRBJ1-1, with D maybe TRBD1 (6 bases). Deletions cut 4 bases from V and 1 base from J, with 7 bases between. Germline V lookup: CDR1 MNHEY, CDR2 SVGAGI. This CDR3 is 13 amino acids long. The CDR3 protein is CASSLGQNTEAFF. The CDR3 region has the DNA TGTGCCAGCAGTTTGGGACAGAACACTGAAGCTTTCTTT.

The chain carries TRBV6-2 or TRBV6-3 and TRBJ1-1; D call uncertain. This CDR3 has 12 residues. CDR1 and CDR2 (germline): MNHEY, SVGEGT. V was trimmed by 5 bases and J by 1 base, leaving 5 bases between them. CDR3 DNA: TGTGCCAGCAGTAGCCAGAACACTGAAGCTTTCTTT. This translates into CASSSQNTEAFF.

Concerning this clone itself: The same CDR3 arises from other DNA sequences in this sample as well. The rearrangement links TRBV18 to TRBJ1-2, with D possibly TRBD1 on 6 matching bases. Per the germline V gene, CDR1 is KGHSH and CDR2 is LQKENI. Trimming removed 3 bases from V and 4 bases from J, with 9 bases in between. This CDR3 has 13 residues. CDR3 sequence: CASSPGGGYGYTF. The CDR3 DNA follows: TGTGCCAGCTCACCGGGAGGGGGCTATGGCTACACCTTC.

V gene TRBV5-1 combines with J gene TRBJ1-2; weak D call: TRBD1 (5 bases). Germline loops: CDR1 SGHRS, CDR2 YFSETQ. V gave up 0 bases and J gave up 3 bases, with 12 bases separating them. This CDR3 comprises 15 residues. This chain's CDR3 is CASSLAQGNHYGYTF. The CDR3 coding sequence is TGCGCCAGCAGCTTGGCTCAGGGAAACCACTATGGCTACACCTTC. The full variable domain, completed using reference TRBV5-1 and TRBJ1-2, is KAGVTQTPRYLIKTRGQQVTLSCSPISGHRSVSWYQQTPGQGLQFLFEYFSETQRNKGNFPGRFSGRQFSNSRSEMNVSTLELGDSALYLCASSLAQGNHYGYTFGSGTRLTVV.

The chain employs TRBV3-1 (or the pseudogene TRBV3-2) and TRBJ2-7; perhaps TRBD1 as D (6 bases). The CDR3 loop spans 14 amino acids. Germline V gene data show CDR1 as LGHDT and CDR2 as YNNKEL (reference sequence). V was trimmed by 4 bases and J by 0 bases, leaving 10 bases between them. CDR3 sequence reads: CASSPRDTSYEQYF. CDR3 coding DNA: TGTGCCAGCAGCCCCCGGGACACCTCCTACGAGCAGTACTTC.

The J gene is TRBJ2-1, the V gene TRBV10-1, with TRBD2 as a possible D gene (6 bases). CDR3 length equals 16 residues. CDR1 and CDR2 from the germline V gene are WNHNN and SYGVQD (reference sequence). Trimming took 3 bases from V and 4 from J, leaving 16 bases between them. CDR3 residues: CASSDGGGIRYNEQFF. The DNA for the CDR3 is TGCGCCAGCAGTGACGGCGGCGGGATTAGGTACAATGAGCAGTTCTTC.

The rearrangement links TRBV11-2 to TRBJ1-1, with no clear D. Germline V gives CDR1 SGHAT, CDR2 FQNNGV. This CDR3 contains 14 residues. Trimming took off 7 bases at V and 3 bases at J, with 15 bases between the two ends. The CDR3 spells CASTPGTVYTEAFF. CDR3 coding DNA: TGTGCCAGCACCCCAGGAACAGTCTACACTGAAGCTTTCTTT.

This sequence joins TRBV28 and TRBJ1-2; 9 bases are a match to TRBD1. Germline loops: CDR1 MDHEN, CDR2 SYDVKM. V lost 2 bases, J lost 6 bases, and 4 bases stayed unmatched. This CDR3 is built from 14 residues. CDR3 in amino acids: CASSLVRTGDGYTF. Written as DNA, the CDR3 is TGTGCCAGCAGTTTAGTCAGGACAGGGGATGGCTACACCTTC.

The V and J genes are TRBV19 and TRBJ1-2; 8 nucleotides match TRBD1. V lost 2 bases, J lost 2 bases, and 4 bases stayed unmatched. This CDR3 contains 15 residues. Per the germline V gene, CDR1 is LNHDA and CDR2 is SQIVND (reference sequence). CDR3 sequence (DNA): TGTGCCAGTAGTATATCCACAGGGGGGAACTATGGCTACACCTTC. Protein product: CASSISTGGNYGYTF.

This chain uses TRBV5-1 with TRBJ2-1, with 8 nucleotides matching TRBD2. Losses at the gene ends were 2 bases for V and 6 bases for J; bases not matched to a gene: 10. Germline CDR1 reads SGHRS; CDR2 reads YFSETQ. This CDR3 has 16 amino acids. The CDR3 loop is CASSLYSGIWRNEQFF. DNA for the CDR3: TGCGCCAGCAGCTTATATAGCGGGATTTGGCGCAATGAGCAGTTCTTC.